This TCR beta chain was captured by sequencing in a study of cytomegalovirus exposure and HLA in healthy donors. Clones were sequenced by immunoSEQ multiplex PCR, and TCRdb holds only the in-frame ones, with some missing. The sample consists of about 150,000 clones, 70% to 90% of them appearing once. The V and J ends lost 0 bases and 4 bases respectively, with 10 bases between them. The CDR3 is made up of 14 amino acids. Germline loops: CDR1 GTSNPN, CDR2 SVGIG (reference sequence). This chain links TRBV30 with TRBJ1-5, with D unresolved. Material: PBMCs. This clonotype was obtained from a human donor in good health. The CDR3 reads CAWSVNRGNQPQHF. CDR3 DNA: TGTGCCTGGAGTGTAAACCGCGGGAATCAGCCCCAGCATTTT.